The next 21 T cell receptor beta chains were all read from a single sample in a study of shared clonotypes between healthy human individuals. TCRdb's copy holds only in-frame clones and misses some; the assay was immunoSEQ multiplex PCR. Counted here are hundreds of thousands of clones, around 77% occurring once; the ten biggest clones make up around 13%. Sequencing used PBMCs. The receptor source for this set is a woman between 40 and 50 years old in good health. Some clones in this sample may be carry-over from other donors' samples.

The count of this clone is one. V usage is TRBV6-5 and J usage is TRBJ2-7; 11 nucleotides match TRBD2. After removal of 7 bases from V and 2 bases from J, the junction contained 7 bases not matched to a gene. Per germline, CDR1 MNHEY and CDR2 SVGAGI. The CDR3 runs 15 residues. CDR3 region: CASKRLAGGPYEQYF. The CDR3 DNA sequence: TGTGCCAGCAAACGGCTAGCGGGAGGCCCCTACGAGCAGTACTTC.

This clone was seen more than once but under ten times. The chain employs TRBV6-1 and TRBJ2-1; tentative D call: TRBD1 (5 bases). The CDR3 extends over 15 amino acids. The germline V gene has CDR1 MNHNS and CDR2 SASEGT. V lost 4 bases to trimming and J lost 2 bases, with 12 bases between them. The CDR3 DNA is TGTGCCAGCAGTGCGGGCAGGGATGCCTACAATGAGCAGTTCTTC. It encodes CASSAGRDAYNEQFF.

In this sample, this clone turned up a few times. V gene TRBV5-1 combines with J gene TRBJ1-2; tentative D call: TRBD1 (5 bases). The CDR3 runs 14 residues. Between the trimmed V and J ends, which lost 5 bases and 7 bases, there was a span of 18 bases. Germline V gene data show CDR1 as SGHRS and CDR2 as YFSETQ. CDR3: CASRGGHDSAGYTF. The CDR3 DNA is TGCGCCAGCAGGGGAGGACACGACTCGGCTGGCTACACCTTC. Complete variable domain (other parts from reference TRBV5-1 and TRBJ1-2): KAGVTQTPRYLIKTRGQQVTLSCSPISGHRSVSWYQQTPGQGLQFLFEYFSETQRNKGNFPGRFSGRQFSNSRSEMNVSTLELGDSALYLCASRGGHDSAGYTFGSGTRLTVV.

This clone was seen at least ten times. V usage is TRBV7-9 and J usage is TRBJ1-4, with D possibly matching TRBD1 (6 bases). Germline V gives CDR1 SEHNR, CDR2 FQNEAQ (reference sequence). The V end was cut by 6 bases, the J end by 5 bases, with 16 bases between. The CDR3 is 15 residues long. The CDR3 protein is CASRARQEANEKLFF. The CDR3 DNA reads TGTGCCAGCAGGGCCCGACAGGAGGCAAATGAAAAACTGTTTTTT.

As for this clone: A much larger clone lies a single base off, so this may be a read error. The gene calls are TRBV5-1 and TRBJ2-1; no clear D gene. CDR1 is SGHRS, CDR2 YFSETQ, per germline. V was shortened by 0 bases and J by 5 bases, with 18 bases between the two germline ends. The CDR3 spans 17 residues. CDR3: CASSLAPEGPSNNEQFF. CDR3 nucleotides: TGCGCCAGCAGCTTGGCTCCGGAAGGCCCCTCGAACAATGAGCAGTTCTTC.

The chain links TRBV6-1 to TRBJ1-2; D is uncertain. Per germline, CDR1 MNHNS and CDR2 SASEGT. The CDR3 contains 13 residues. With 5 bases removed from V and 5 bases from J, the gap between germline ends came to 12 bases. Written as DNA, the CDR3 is TGTGCCAGCAGTCTCGACCCCGGGTATGGCTACACCTTC. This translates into CASSLDPGYGYTF.

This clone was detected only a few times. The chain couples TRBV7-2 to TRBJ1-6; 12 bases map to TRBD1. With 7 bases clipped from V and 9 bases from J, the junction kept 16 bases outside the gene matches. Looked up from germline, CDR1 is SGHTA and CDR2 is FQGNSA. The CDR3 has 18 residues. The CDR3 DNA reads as TGTGCCAGCACCGAAAGGCGACCGGGACAGGGGGCTTCTTCACCCCTCCACTTT. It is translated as CASTERRPGQGASSPLHF.

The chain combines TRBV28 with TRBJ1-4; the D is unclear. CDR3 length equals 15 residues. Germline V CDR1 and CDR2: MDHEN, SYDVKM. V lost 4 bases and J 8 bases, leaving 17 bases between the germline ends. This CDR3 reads CASSSRRRTGEKLFF. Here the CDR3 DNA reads TGTGCCAGCAGTTCCCGCCGCCGCACGGGGGAAAAACTGTTTTTT.

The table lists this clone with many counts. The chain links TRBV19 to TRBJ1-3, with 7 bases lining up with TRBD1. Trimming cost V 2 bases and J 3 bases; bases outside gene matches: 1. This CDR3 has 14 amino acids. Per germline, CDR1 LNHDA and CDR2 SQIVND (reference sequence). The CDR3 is CASSIQGDGNTIYF. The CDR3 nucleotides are TGTGCCAGTAGTATACAGGGGGATGGAAACACCATATATTTT.

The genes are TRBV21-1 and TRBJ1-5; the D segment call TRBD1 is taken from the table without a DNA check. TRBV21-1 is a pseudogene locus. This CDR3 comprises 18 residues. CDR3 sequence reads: CASSKEPYRVRGNQPQHF. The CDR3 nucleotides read TGTGCCAGCAGCAAAGAGCCTTACAGGGTGAGGGGCAATCAGCCCCAGCATTTT.

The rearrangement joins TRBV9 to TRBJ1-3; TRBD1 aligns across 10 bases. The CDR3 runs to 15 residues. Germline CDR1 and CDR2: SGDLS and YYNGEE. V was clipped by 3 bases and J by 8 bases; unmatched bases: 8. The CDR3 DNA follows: TGTGCCAGCAGCGCAAGGACAGGGGGGGTTGACACCATATATTTT. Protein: CASSARTGGVDTIYF.

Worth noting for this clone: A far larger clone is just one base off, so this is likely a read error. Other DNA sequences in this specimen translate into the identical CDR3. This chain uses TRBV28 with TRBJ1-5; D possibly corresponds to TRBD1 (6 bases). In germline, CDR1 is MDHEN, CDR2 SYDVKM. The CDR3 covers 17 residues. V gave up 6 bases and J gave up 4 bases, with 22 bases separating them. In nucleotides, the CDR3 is TGTGCCAGCAGCCCTACAGGGAATTTGGCTATAAATCAGCCCCAGCATTTT. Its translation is CASSPTGNLAINQPQHF.

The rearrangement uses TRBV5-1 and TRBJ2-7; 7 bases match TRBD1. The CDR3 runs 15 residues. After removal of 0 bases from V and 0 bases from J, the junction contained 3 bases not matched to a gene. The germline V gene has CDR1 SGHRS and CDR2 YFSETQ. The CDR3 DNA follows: TGCGCCAGCAGCTTGGGCCGGGACAGCTCCTACGAGCAGTACTTC. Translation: CASSLGRDSSYEQYF.

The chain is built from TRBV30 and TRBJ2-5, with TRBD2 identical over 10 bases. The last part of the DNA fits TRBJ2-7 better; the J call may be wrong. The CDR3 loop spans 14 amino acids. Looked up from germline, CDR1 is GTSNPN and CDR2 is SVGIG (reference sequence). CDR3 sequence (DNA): TGTGCCTGGAGTCCTGGGCTAGCGGGAGACGAGCAGTACTTC. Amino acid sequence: CAWSPGLAGDEQYF.

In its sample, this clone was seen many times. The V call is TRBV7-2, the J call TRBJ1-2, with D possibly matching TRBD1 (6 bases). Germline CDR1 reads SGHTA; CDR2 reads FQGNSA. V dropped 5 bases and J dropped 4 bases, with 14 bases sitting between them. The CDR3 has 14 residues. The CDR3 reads CASSRNTGTYGYTF. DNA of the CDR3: TGTGCCAGCAGCCGAAACACAGGGACCTATGGCTACACCTTC.

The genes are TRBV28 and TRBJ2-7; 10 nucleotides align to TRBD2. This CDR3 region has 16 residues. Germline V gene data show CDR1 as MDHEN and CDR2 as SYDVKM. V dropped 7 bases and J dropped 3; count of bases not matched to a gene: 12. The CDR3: CASTPGGLAGVYEQYF. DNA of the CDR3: TGTGCCAGCACTCCAGGGGGTCTAGCGGGAGTCTACGAGCAGTACTTC.

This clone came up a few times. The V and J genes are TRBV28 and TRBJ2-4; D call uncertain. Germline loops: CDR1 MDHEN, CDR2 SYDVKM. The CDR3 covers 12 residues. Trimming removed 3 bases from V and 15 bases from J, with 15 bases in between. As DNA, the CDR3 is TGTGCCAGCAGTTTGGGGATGCGAAGCTCGTACTTC. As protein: CASSLGMRSSYF.

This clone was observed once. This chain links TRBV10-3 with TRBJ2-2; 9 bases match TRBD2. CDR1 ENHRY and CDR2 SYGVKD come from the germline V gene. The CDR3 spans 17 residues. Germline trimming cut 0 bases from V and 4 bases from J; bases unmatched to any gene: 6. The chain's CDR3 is CAISESREGRGTGELFF. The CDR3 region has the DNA TGTGCCATCAGTGAGTCGCGGGAGGGCCGTGGCACCGGGGAGCTGTTTTTT.

CDR3 coding DNA: TGTGCCAGCAGCGAAACCGGGACTAGCCTCGACGAGCAGTACTTC. This gives the protein CASSETGTSLDEQYF. This chain links TRBV28 with TRBJ2-7, with TRBD2 matching 9 bases. J was trimmed by 5 bases and V by 6 bases; bases with no gene match: 11. CDR3 size: 15 residues. Germline-derived CDR1 and CDR2 are MDHEN and SYDVKM.

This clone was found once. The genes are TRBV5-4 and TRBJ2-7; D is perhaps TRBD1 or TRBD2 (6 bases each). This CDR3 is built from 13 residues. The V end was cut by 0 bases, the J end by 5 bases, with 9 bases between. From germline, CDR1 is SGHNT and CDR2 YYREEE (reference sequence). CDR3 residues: CASSLVGGHEQYF. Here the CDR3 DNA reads TGTGCCAGCAGCTTGGTGGGGGGCCACGAGCAGTACTTC.

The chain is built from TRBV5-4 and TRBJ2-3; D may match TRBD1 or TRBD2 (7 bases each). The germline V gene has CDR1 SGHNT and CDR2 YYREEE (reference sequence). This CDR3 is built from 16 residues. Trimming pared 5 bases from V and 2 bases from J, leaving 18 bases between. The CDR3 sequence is CASRSGTEGFTDTQYF. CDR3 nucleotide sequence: TGTGCCAGCAGAAGCGGGACAGAGGGATTCACAGATACGCAGTATTTT.